What follows are 9 T cell receptor beta chains derived from one specimen sequenced in a study of response to subunit inactivated influenza vaccine. TCRdb ran MiXCR on the RT-PCR reads and lists one entry per CDR3 protein. The table records about 800,000 distinct CDR3 sequences, 21% of them present only once. This specimen was PBMCs from blood, taken about 5 days after vaccination. Receptors were obtained from a man aged 50 to 59 who received an inactivated influenza vaccine.

The chain links TRBV5-1 to TRBJ2-7; 9 nucleotides align to TRBD1. This CDR3 spans 15 amino acids. CDR1 and CDR2 from the germline V gene are SGHRS and YFSETQ. The V gene end was trimmed by 5 bases and the J gene end by 0 bases; junction bases not matched to a gene: 6. The DNA of the CDR3 is TGCGCCAGCAGAACCGGGACAGGGTTCTCCTACGAGCAGTACTTC. Amino acid sequence: CASRTGTGFSYEQYF. Variable domain in full (rest from reference TRBV5-1 and TRBJ2-7): KAGVTQTPRYLIKTRGQQVTLSCSPISGHRSVSWYQQTPGQGLQFLFEYFSETQRNKGNFPGRFSGRQFSNSRSEMNVSTLELGDSALYLCASRTGTGFSYEQYFGPGTRLTVT.

This clonotype was counted between two and nine times. This rearrangement joins TRBV6-1 to TRBJ2-5; D might be TRBD2 (5 bases). The CDR3 runs to 13 residues. V was trimmed by 8 bases and J by 5 bases, leaving 15 bases between them. Germline V CDR1 and CDR2: MNHNS, SASEGT. DNA for the CDR3: TGTGCCAGCTTTGCTGACGGGAAGGAGACCCAGTACTTC. It translates to CASFADGKETQYF.

The sample holds a few counts of this clonotype. The rearrangement joins TRBV20-1 to TRBJ2-7; 7 nucleotides match TRBD2. Germline loops: CDR1 DFQATT, CDR2 SNEGSKA (reference sequence). The V segment lost 2 bases and the J segment 6 bases; nucleotides outside the gene matches: 10. The CDR3 is made up of 14 amino acids. CDR3 nucleotides: TGCAGTGCTAGACCCCCCGGACTAGTACGCGAGCAGTACTTC. Translated, it gives CSARPPGLVREQYF.

J is TRBJ2-2 and V is TRBV10-3, with 7 bases aligning to TRBD1. Germline-derived CDR1 and CDR2 are ENHRY and SYGVKD. There are 14 residues in the CDR3. With V trimmed by 6 bases and J by 4 bases, 5 bases remained unmatched. The CDR3 here is CAIRVAGGTGELFF. In DNA, the CDR3 is TGTGCCATCAGGGTCGCAGGGGGCACCGGGGAGCTGTTTTTT.

The chain joins TRBV10-3 to TRBJ2-1; 8 positions agree with TRBD2. Germline CDR1 and CDR2: ENHRY and SYGVKD. The CDR3 length is 17 residues. The ends lost 2 bases at V and 7 bases at J; junction bases unmatched: 13. The CDR3 loop is CAISEPPGSGIINEQFF. The CDR3 DNA is TGTGCCATCAGTGAGCCCCCTGGTAGCGGGATAATAAATGAGCAGTTCTTC.

This clonotype has just a few counts. V gene TRBV11-2 combines with J gene TRBJ2-7; D gene uncertain. V lost 4 bases and J 2 bases, leaving 9 bases between the germline ends. Germline-derived CDR1 and CDR2 are SGHAT and FQNNGV. This CDR3 has 13 amino acids. CDR3 loop: CASSSRETYEQYF. The CDR3 DNA is TGTGCCAGCAGCTCCCGCGAAACCTACGAGCAGTACTTC.

This clonotype came up a few times. The V and J genes are TRBV29-1 and TRBJ2-1; weak D call: TRBD2 (7 bases). The CDR3 spans 14 residues. Trimming left V 3 bases short and J 5 bases short, with 14 bases between. Germline assignment: CDR1 SQVTM and CDR2 ANQGSEA. The DNA for the CDR3 is TGCAGCGTTGATGCGGGGGCGGCAAACAATGAGCAGTTCTTC. The encoded protein is CSVDAGAANNEQFF.

This chain connects TRBV19 to TRBJ2-7; 7 bases are shared with TRBD1. Germline values: CDR1 LNHDA, CDR2 SQIVND (reference sequence). This CDR3 spans 16 amino acids. The trim removed 3 bases at V and 0 bases at J, leaving 8 bases unmatched. CDR3 loop: CASSMGWTGFSYEQYF. CDR3 bases: TGTGCCAGTAGTATGGGGTGGACAGGTTTCTCCTACGAGCAGTACTTC.

The rearrangement uses TRBV29-1 and TRBJ2-3; D may be TRBD2 (6 bases). V was pared by 3 bases and J by 1 base, with 17 bases between. The CDR3 runs 16 residues. Germline V gives CDR1 SQVTM, CDR2 ANQGSEA. CDR3 bases: TGCAGCGTTGACCCTCCTACTAGCACGGGCACAGATACGCAGTATTTT. Amino acid sequence: CSVDPPTSTGTDTQYF.